This TCR beta chain emerged from a study of blood T cell repertoires in COVID-19. Overall study context: Samples of COVID-19 (acute and convalescent) were obtained from the United States, Italy and Spain. Sources were T cells, B-cell-depleted T cells, or PBMCs; the material itself was cDNA or gDNA.

Under the authors' procedure: Amplification of reference gene primers was used by the study to estimate nucleated cell counts. The assay was immunoSEQ multiplex PCR, and TCRdb's table has in-frame clones only and misses some. V, J and clone size were drawn from that table, and D and trimming were deduced from the DNA. The repertoire holds over 85,000 clones, with 70% to 90% as singletons. Germline CDR1 MNHEY, CDR2 SMNVEV (reference sequence). This CDR3 is built from 15 residues. V lost 10 bases and J lost 4; bases outside the gene matches: 12. Material: peripheral blood. The sequence came from a man between 65 and 85 years old with acute or convalescent COVID-19. The V call is TRBV27, the J call TRBJ1-1; the match to TRBD1 covers 10 bases. The CDR3 region has the DNA TGTGCCACTCCCCCGGGACAGGGGCCGTTCACTGAAGCTTTCTTT. Encoded protein: CATPPGQGPFTEAFF.